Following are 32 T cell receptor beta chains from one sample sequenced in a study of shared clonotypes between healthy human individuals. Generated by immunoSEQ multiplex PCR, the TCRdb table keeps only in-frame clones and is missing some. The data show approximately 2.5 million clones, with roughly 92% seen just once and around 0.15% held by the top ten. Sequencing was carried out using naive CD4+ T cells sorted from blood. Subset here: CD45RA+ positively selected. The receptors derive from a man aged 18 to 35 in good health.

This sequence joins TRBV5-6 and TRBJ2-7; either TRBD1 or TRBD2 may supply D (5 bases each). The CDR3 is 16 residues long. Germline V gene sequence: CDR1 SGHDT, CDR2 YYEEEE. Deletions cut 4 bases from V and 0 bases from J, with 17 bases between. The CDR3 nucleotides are TGTGCCAGCAGCCCGATTATGGCAGGGAGCTCCTACGAGCAGTACTTC. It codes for CASSPIMAGSSYEQYF.

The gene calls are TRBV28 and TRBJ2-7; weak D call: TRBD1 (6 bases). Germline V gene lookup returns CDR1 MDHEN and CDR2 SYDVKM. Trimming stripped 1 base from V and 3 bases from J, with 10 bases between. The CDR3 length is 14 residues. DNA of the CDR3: TGTGCCAGCAGTTTATCCGGCAGGGGCTACGAGCAGTACTTC. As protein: CASSLSGRGYEQYF.

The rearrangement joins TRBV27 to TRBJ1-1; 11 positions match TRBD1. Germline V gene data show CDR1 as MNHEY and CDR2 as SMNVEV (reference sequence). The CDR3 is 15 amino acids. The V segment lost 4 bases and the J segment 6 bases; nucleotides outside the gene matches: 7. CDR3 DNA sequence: TGTGCCAGCAGTTCTTTTGGACAGGGGGCCGCTGAAGCTTTCTTT. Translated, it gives CASSSFGQGAAEAFF.

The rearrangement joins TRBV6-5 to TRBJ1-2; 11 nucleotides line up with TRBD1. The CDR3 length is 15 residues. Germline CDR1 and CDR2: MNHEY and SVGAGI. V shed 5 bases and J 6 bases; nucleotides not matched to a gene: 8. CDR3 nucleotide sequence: TGTGCCAGCAGTGCGACAGGACAGGGGGCTGATGGCTACACCTTC. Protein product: CASSATGQGADGYTF.

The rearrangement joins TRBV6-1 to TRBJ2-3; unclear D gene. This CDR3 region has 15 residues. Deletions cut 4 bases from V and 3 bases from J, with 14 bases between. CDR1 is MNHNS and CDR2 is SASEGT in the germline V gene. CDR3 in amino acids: CASSATLVVTDTQYF. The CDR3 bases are TGTGCCAGCAGTGCGACCCTAGTTGTGACAGATACGCAGTATTTT.

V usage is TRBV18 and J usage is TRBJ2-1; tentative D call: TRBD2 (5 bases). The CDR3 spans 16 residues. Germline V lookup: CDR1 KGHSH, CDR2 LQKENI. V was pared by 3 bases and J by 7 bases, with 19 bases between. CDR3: CASSPLPRGGGNEQFF. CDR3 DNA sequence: TGTGCCAGCTCACCCCTCCCCCGGGGTGGCGGGAATGAGCAGTTCTTC.

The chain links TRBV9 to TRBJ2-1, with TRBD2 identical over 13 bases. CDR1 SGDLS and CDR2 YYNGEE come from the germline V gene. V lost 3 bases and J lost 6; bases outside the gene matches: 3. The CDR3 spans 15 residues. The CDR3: CASSGLAGGRNEQFF. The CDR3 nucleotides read TGTGCCAGCAGCGGACTAGCGGGGGGTCGCAATGAGCAGTTCTTC.

CDR3 bases: TGTGCCAGTAGTATAGGAGCAACGTACGAGCAGTACTTC. Translating gives CASSIGATYEQYF. The rearrangement uses TRBV19 and TRBJ2-7; D is unclear. V was pared by 1 base and J by 4 bases, with 8 bases between. Germline values: CDR1 LNHDA, CDR2 SQIVND (reference sequence). CDR3 size: 13 residues.

This chain's CDR3 is CASSLATGTGTYNEQFF. CDR3 bases: TGCGCCAGCAGCTTGGCCACCGGGACAGGTACCTACAATGAGCAGTTCTTC. V is TRBV5-1 and J is TRBJ2-1, with 8 nucleotides matching TRBD1. With 0 bases clipped from V and 2 bases from J, the junction kept 7 bases outside the gene matches. Germline assignment: CDR1 SGHRS and CDR2 YFSETQ. This CDR3 has 17 residues. The full variable domain, in which reference TRBV5-1 and TRBJ2-1 provide the parts outside the CDR3, is KAGVTQTPRYLIKTRGQQVTLSCSPISGHRSVSWYQQTPGQGLQFLFEYFSETQRNKGNFPGRFSGRQFSNSRSEMNVSTLELGDSALYLCASSLATGTGTYNEQFFGPGTRLTVL.

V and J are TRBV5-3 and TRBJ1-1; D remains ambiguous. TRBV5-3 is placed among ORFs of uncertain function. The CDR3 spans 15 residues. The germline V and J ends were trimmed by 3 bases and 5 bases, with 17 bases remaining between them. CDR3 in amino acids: CARSSLGGRDTEAFF. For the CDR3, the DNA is TGTGCCAGAAGCTCCTTGGGAGGTCGGGATACTGAAGCTTTCTTT.

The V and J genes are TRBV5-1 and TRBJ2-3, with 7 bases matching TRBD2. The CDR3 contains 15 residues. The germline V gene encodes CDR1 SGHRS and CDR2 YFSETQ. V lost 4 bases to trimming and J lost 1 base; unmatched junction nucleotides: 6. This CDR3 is CASSPPAGGTDTQYF. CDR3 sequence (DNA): TGCGCCAGCAGCCCTCCCGCGGGGGGCACAGATACGCAGTATTTT.

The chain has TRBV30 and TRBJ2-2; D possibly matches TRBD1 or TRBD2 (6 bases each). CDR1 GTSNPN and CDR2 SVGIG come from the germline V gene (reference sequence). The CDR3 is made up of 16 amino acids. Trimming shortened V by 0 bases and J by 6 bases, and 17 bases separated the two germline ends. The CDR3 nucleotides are TGTGCCTGGAGTGTAAGGGGGGCAGGGAGGTCCGGGGAGCTGTTTTTT. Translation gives CAWSVRGAGRSGELFF.

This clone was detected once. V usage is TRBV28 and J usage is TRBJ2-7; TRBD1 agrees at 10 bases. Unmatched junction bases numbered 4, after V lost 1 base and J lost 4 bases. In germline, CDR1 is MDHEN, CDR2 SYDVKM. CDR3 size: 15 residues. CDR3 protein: CASSLSTGGGYEQYF. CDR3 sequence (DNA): TGTGCCAGCAGTTTATCGACAGGGGGCGGGTACGAGCAGTACTTC.

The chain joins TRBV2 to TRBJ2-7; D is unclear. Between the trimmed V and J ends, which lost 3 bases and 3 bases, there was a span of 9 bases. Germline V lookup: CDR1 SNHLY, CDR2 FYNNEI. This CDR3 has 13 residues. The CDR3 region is CASSDLENYEQYF. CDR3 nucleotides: TGTGCCAGCAGTGATCTCGAGAACTACGAGCAGTACTTC. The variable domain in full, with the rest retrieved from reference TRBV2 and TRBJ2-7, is EPEVTQTPSHQVTQMGQEVILRCVPISNHLYFYWYRQILGQKVEFLVSFYNNEISEKSEIFDDQFSVERPDGSNFTLKIRSTKLEDSAMYFCASSDLENYEQYFGPGTRLTVT.

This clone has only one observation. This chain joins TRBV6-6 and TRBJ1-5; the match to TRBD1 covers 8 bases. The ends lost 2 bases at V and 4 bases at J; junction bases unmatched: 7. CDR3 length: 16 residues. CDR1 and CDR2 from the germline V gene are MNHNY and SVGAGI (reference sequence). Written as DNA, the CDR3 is TGTGCCAGCAGTTACGGAGGACAGGGTACGAATCAGCCCCAGCATTTT. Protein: CASSYGGQGTNQPQHF.

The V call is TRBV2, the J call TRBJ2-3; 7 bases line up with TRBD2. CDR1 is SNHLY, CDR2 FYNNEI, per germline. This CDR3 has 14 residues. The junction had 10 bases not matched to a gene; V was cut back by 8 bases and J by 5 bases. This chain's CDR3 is CASRLAVGIDTQYF. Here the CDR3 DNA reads TGTGCCAGCCGCCTAGCGGTCGGTATAGATACGCAGTATTTT. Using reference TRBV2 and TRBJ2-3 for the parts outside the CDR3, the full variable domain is EPEVTQTPSHQVTQMGQEVILRCVPISNHLYFYWYRQILGQKVEFLVSFYNNEISEKSEIFDDQFSVERPDGSNFTLKIRSTKLEDSAMYFCASRLAVGIDTQYFGPGTRLTVL.

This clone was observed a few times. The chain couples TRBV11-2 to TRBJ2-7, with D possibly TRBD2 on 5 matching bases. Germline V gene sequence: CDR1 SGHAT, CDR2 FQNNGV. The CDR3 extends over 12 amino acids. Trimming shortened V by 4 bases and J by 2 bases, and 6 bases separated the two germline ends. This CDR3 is CASSSGAYEQYF. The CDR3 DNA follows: TGTGCCAGCAGCTCCGGGGCCTACGAGCAGTACTTC.

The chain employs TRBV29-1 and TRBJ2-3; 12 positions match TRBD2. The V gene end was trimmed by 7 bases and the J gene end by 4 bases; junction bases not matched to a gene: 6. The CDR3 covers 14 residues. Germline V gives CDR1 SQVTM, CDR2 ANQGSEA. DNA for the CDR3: TGCAGCGGTCAGACTAGCGGGAGCTCAGATACGCAGTATTTT. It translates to CSGQTSGSSDTQYF.

DNA of the CDR3: TGTGCCAGCAGCCGGACTAGCGGGGGGGTTTACAATGAGCAGTTCTTC. The encoded protein is CASSRTSGGVYNEQFF. The genes are TRBV5-4 and TRBJ2-1; 15 bases line up with TRBD2. The CDR3 covers 16 residues. J lost 4 bases, V lost 4 bases, and 3 bases had no gene match. The germline V gene has CDR1 SGHNT and CDR2 YYREEE (reference sequence).

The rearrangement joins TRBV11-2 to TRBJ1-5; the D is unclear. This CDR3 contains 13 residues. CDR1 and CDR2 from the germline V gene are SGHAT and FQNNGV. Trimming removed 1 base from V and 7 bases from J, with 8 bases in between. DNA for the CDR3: TGTGCCAGCAGCTTAGCCCAGGAACAGCCCCAGCATTTT. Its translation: CASSLAQEQPQHF.

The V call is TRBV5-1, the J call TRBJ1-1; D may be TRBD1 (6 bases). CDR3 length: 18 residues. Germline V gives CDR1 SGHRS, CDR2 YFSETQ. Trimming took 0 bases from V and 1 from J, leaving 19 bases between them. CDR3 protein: CASSLVAGALLGNTEAFF. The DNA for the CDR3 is TGCGCCAGCAGCTTGGTGGCGGGGGCCCTACTTGGGAACACTGAAGCTTTCTTT. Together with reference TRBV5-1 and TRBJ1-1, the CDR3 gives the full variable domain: KAGVTQTPRYLIKTRGQQVTLSCSPISGHRSVSWYQQTPGQGLQFLFEYFSETQRNKGNFPGRFSGRQFSNSRSEMNVSTLELGDSALYLCASSLVAGALLGNTEAFFGQGTRLTVV.

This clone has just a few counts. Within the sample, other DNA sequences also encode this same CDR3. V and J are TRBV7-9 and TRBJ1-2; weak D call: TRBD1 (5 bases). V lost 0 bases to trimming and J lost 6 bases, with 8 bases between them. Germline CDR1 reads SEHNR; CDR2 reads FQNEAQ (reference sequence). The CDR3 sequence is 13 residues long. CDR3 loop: CASSLAGVDGYTF. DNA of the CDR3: TGTGCCAGCAGCTTAGCAGGGGTCGATGGCTACACCTTC.

As DNA, the CDR3 is TGCGCCAGCAGCCAAGCTTCCGGGGGGCGGGACACTGAAGCTTTCTTT. Translating it yields CASSQASGGRDTEAFF. The chain recombines TRBV4-3 with TRBJ1-1, with D tentatively TRBD1 (6 bases). Germline lookup yields CDR1 LGHNA and CDR2 YSLEER. This CDR3 comprises 16 residues. The ends were cut back, 1 base at V and 3 bases at J, with 15 bases in the middle.

This CDR3 reads CASSESSTRTDYGYTF. The CDR3 nucleotides read TGTGCCAGCAGTGAATCGTCTACGAGGACAGACTATGGCTACACCTTC. The chain is built from TRBV6-1 and TRBJ1-2; weak D call: TRBD1 (6 bases). The V end was cut by 2 bases, the J end by 3 bases, with 16 bases between. Germline CDR1 reads MNHNS; CDR2 reads SASEGT. The CDR3 sequence is 16 residues long.

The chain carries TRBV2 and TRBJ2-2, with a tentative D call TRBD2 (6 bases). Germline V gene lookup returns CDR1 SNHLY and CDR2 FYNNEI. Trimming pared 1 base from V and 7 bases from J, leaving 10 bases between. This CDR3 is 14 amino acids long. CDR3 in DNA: TGTGCCAGCAGTGAAGTTGGAGGGAGCGGGGAGCTGTTTTTT. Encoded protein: CASSEVGGSGELFF.

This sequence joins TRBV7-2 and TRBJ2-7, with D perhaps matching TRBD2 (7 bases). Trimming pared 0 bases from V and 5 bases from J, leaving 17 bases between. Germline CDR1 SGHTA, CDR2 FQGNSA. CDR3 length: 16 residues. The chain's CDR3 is CASSLALGGGPNEQYF. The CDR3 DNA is TGTGCCAGCAGCTTAGCGTTGGGGGGGGGCCCGAACGAGCAGTACTTC.

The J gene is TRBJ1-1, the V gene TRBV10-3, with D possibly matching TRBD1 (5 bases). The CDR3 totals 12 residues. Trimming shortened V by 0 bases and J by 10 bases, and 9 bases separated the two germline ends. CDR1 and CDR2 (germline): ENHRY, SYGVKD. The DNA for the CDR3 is TGTGCCATCAGTGAGTCGATGGGGGTAGCTTTCTTT. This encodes CAISESMGVAFF.

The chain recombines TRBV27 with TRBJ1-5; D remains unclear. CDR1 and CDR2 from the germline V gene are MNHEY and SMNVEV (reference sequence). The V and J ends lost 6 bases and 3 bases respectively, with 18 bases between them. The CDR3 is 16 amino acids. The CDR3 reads CASRRGSEALNQPQHF. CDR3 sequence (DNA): TGTGCCAGCAGACGGGGTAGTGAAGCTCTCAATCAGCCCCAGCATTTT.

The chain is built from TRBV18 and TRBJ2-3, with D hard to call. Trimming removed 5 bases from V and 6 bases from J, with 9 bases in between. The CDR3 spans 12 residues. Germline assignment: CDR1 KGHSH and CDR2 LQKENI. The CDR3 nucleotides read TGTGCCAGCTCATCCTTAGGGGATACGCAGTATTTT. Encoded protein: CASSSLGDTQYF.

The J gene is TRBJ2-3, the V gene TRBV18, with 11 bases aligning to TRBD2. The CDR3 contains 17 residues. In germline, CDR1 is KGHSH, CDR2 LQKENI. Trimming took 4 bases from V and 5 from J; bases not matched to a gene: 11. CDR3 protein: CASSLSLAGGPEDTQYF. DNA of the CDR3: TGTGCCAGCTCACTATCCTTAGCGGGAGGGCCCGAAGATACGCAGTATTTT.

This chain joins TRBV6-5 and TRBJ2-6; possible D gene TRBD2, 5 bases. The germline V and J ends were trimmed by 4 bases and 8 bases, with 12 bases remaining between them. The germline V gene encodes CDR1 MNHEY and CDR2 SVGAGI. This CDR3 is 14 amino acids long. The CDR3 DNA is TGTGCCAGCAGTTCGCGCGGAGGACCCAACGTCCTGACTTTC. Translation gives CASSSRGGPNVLTF.

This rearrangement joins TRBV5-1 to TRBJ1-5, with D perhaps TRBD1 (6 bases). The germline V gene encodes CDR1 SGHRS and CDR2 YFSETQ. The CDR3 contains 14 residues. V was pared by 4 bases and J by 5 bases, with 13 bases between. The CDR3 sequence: CASSPGGAYQPQHF. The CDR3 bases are TGCGCCAGCAGCCCGGGGGGGGCCTATCAGCCCCAGCATTTT.